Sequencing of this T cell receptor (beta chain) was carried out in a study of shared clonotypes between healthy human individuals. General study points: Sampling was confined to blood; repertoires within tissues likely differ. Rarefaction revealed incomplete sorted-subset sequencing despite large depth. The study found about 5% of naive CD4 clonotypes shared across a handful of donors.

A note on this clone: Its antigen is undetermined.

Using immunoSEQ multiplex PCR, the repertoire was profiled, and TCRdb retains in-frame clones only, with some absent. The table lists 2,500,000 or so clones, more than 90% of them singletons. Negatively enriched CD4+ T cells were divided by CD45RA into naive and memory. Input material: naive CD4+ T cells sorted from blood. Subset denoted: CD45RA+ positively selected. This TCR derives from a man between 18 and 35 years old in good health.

CDR3 coding DNA: TGCAGCGTTGCCGCGGGGGGTGGCTCCTACGAGCAGTACTTC. Protein sequence: CSVAAGGGSYEQYF. This chain connects TRBV29-1 to TRBJ2-5, with 8 positions matching TRBD2. Gene TRBJ2-7 matches the end of the DNA better, so the J call may be wrong. Germline V gene data show CDR1 as SQVTM and CDR2 as ANQGSEA. The CDR3 runs 14 residues.